One and the same sample provided the 11 T cell receptor beta chains below, sequenced in a study of blood T cell repertoires in COVID-19. Sequenced by immunoSEQ multiplex PCR; TCRdb stores in-frame clones only, minus some. The table includes about 120,000 clones, roughly 90% detected once. Sequenced: peripheral blood. Receptors were obtained from a man between 60 and 70 years old with COVID-19, enrolled during active disease.

This chain links TRBV11-2 with TRBJ1-3; D is unresolved. The V gene lost 5 bases and the J gene lost 0 bases, with 17 bases spanning the gap. The germline gives CDR1 SGHAT, CDR2 FQNNGV. The CDR3 length is 17 residues. CDR3 amino acids: CASSTREGLSSGNTIYF. In nucleotides, the CDR3 is TGTGCCAGCAGCACCCGGGAGGGCTTGAGCTCTGGAAACACCATATATTTT.

The genes are TRBV5-4 and TRBJ2-7, with D uncertain. V was pared by 0 bases and J by 0 bases, with 13 bases between. Germline V lookup: CDR1 SGHNT, CDR2 YYREEE (reference sequence). The CDR3 runs 16 residues. The CDR3 nucleotides are TGTGCCAGCAGCTTGGGACACCGACAATCCTCCTACGAGCAGTACTTC. This sequence encodes CASSLGHRQSSYEQYF.

The J gene is TRBJ1-3, the V gene TRBV2, with a possible D match to TRBD1 (6 bases). Looked up from germline, CDR1 is SNHLY and CDR2 is FYNNEI. The CDR3 consists of 15 residues. Trimming stripped 7 bases from V and 2 bases from J, with 15 bases between. CDR3 DNA: TGTGCCAGCAAAGAGGCGTCAGGGGCTGGAAACACCATATATTTT. The encoded protein is CASKEASGAGNTIYF.

The chain employs TRBV5-1 and TRBJ2-5; 14 bases are a match to TRBD2. CDR3 length equals 16 residues. Trimming at V came to 4 bases and at J to 6 bases, leaving 8 bases not matched to a gene. Germline V CDR1 and CDR2: SGHRS, YFSETQ. The CDR3 DNA reads TGCGCCAGCAGCCCCGGGACTAGCGGGGGAAGGCAGACCCAGTACTTC. Translating it yields CASSPGTSGGRQTQYF.

This chain joins TRBV19 and TRBJ1-4; D call uncertain. Per germline, CDR1 LNHDA and CDR2 SQIVND (reference sequence). Trimming stripped 7 bases from V and 5 bases from J, with 14 bases between. The CDR3 runs 14 residues. The CDR3 is CASTLTGVNEKLFF. CDR3 nucleotide sequence: TGTGCCAGTACCCTGACGGGAGTGAATGAAAAACTGTTTTTT.

The rearrangement joins TRBV4-3 to TRBJ2-3; 12 nucleotides agree with TRBD2. The V segment lost 5 bases and the J segment 5 bases; nucleotides outside the gene matches: 5. Germline V CDR1 and CDR2: LGHNA, YSLEER. The CDR3 is 15 amino acids. For the CDR3, the DNA is TGCGCCAGCAGCGCCGGACTAGCGGGGATAGATACGCAGTATTTT. Translation gives CASSAGLAGIDTQYF.

This clone was found a few times. The chain carries TRBV29-1 and TRBJ1-1; D possibly corresponds to TRBD1 (6 bases). The V and J ends lost 6 bases and 1 base respectively, with 18 bases between them. Germline assignment: CDR1 SQVTM and CDR2 ANQGSEA. The CDR3 totals 15 residues. As DNA, the CDR3 is TGCAGCGTACATGCAGGGGCGCAAACGAACACTGAAGCTTTCTTT. It is translated as CSVHAGAQTNTEAFF.

The chain carries TRBV15 and TRBJ1-6; D is ambiguous. Deletions cut 5 bases from V and 6 bases from J, with 14 bases between. The CDR3 consists of 15 residues. Germline V gives CDR1 LNHNV, CDR2 YYDKDF (reference sequence). Written as DNA, the CDR3 is TGTGCCACCAGCCTAGGAATCCTTTCTAATTCACCCCTCCACTTT. The encoded protein is CATSLGILSNSPLHF.

The chain links TRBV6-5 to TRBJ2-7, with D possibly being TRBD2 (6 bases). Germline V gene lookup returns CDR1 MNHEY and CDR2 SVGAGI. V was pared by 6 bases and J by 6 bases, with 15 bases between. CDR3 length: 13 residues. In DNA form, the CDR3 reads TGTGCCAGCAGATCACTCGGGCGGGGCGAGCAGTACTTC. Encoded protein: CASRSLGRGEQYF.

This clone was seen only once. V is TRBV7-2 and J is TRBJ1-2, with 7 bases identical to TRBD1. J gave up 8 bases and V 3 bases, and 9 bases lay outside the gene matches. The germline V gene encodes CDR1 SGHTA and CDR2 FQGNSA. CDR3 length: 14 residues. For the CDR3, the DNA is TGTGCCAGCAGCTTCGAAGGAGGGGGCGCGGGCTACACCTTC. This translates into CASSFEGGGAGYTF.

The chain links TRBV27 to TRBJ1-3, with TRBD1 matching over 7 bases. Germline-derived CDR1 and CDR2 are MNHEY and SMNVEV (reference sequence). The CDR3 runs to 13 residues. Trimming at V came to 9 bases and at J to 3 bases, leaving 5 bases not matched to a gene. The CDR3 is CASAGGYGNTIYF. In nucleotides, the CDR3 is TGTGCCAGTGCAGGGGGTTATGGAAACACCATATATTTT.